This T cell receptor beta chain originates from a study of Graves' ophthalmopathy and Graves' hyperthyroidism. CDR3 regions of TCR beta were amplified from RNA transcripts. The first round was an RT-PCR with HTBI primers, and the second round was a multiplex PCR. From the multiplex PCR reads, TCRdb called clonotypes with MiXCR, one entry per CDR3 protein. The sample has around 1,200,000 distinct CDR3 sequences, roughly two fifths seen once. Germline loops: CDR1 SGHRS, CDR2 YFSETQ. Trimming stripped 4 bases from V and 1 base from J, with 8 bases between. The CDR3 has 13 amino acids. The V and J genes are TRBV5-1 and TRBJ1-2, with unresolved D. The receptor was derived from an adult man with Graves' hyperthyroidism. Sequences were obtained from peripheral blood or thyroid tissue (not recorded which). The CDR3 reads CASSASVNYGYTF. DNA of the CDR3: TGCGCCAGCAGCGCCTCAGTTAACTATGGCTACACCTTC. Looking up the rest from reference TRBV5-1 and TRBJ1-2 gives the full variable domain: KAGVTQTPRYLIKTRGQQVTLSCSPISGHRSVSWYQQTPGQGLQFLFEYFSETQRNKGNFPGRFSGRQFSNSRSEMNVSTLELGDSALYLCASSASVNYGYTFGSGTRLTVV.